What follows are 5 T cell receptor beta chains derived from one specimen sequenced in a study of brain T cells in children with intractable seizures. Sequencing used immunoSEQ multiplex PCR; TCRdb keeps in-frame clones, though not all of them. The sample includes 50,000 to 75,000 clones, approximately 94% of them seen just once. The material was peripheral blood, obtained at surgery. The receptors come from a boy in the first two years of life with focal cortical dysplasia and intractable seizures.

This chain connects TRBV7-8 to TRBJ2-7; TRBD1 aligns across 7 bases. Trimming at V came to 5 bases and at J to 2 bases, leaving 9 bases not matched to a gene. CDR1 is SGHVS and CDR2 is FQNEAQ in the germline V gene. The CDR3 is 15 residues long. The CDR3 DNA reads TGTGCCAGCAGCCTCAGGACAGGAGGAGCCTACGAGCAGTACTTC. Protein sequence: CASSLRTGGAYEQYF.

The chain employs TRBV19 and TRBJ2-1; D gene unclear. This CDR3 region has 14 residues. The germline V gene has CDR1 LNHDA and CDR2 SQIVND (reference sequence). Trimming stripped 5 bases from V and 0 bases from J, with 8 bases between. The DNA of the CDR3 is TGTGCCAGTAGTTCTCACCTCTCCTACAATGAGCAGTTCTTC. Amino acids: CASSSHLSYNEQFF.

CDR3 sequence: CASSPRTSGTYEQYF. The CDR3 DNA sequence: TGCGCCAGCAGCCCTAGGACTAGCGGAACCTACGAGCAGTACTTC. The chain joins TRBV4-3 to TRBJ2-7; TRBD2 aligns across 10 bases. Germline lookup yields CDR1 LGHNA and CDR2 YSLEER. This CDR3 spans 15 amino acids. Unmatched junction bases numbered 5, after V lost 4 bases and J lost 2 bases.

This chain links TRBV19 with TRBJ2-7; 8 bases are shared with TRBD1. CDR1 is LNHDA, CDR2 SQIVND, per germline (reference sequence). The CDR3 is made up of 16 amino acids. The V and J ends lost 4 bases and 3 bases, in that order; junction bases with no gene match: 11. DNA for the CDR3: TGTGCCAGTAGTACCAAGGACAGGGAAGGGCGCTACGAGCAGTACTTC. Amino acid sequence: CASSTKDREGRYEQYF. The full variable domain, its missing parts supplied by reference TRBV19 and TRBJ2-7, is DGGITQSPKYLFRKEGQNVTLSCEQNLNHDAMYWYRQDPGQGLRLIYYSQIVNDFQKGDIAEGYSVSREKKESFPLTVTSAQKNPTAFYLCASSTKDREGRYEQYFGPGTRLTVT.

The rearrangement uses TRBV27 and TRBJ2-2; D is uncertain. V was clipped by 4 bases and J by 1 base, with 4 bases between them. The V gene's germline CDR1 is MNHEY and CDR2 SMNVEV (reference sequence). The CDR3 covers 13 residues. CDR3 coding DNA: TGTGCCAGCAGTTATAGGAACACCGGGGAGCTGTTTTTT. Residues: CASSYRNTGELFF.